This is a list of T cell receptor beta chains from one sample in a study of Tregs in tolerant kidney transplant recipients. Method: immunoSEQ multiplex PCR; TCRdb's copy keeps in-frame clones and lacks some. The sample includes 90,000 or so clones, roughly 93% seen only once; the top ten take 1.5% to 2%. The material was CD4+ T cells from blood (PBMCs), obtained 12 months after the transplant. Source of these receptors: a human patient who received a combined kidney and bone marrow transplant. T cells may partly derive from the graft donor. CDR3s include the opening cysteine and the closing phenylalanine or tryptophan. D genes are given only for firm matches. Size values are once, few and many counts, or a class for expanded clones, and some rows have none.

j_call,d_call,clone_size,v_call,cdr3_nt,cdr3_aa
TRBJ1-1,-,-,TRBV28,TGTGCCACCCGTGGGACTTTTTTGGACACTGAAGCTTTCTTT,CATRGTFLDTEAFF
TRBJ2-3,-,-,TRBV5-1,TGCGCCAGCAGCGAACAAGGGGACACAGATACGCAGTATTTT,CASSEQGDTDTQYF
TRBJ2-1,-,-,TRBV30,TGTGCCTGGAGTGTATACTATCGGGGTGGGCAGTTCTTC,CAWSVYYRGGQFF
TRBJ2-7,TRBD1,-,TRBV7-9,TGTGCCAGCAGCTCCGGGGCCGGGACAGGGTTCGAGCAGTACTTC,CASSSGAGTGFEQYF
TRBJ1-1,-,-,TRBV7-9,TGTGCCAGCAGCCCAGAGAGGACTGAAGCTTTCTTT,CASSPERTEAFF
TRBJ2-5,TRBD1,-,TRBV5-1,TGCGCCAGCAGCTTGGCAAACAGGGGGGCTCGAGAGACCCAGTACTTC,CASSLANRGARETQYF
TRBJ1-2,-,-,TRBV29-1,TGCAGCGTTGAGACCCAGGGGCTTCCCTATGGCTACACCTTC,CSVETQGLPYGYTF
TRBJ2-1,TRBD2,-,TRBV19,TGTGCCAGTAGTACGCTTGTAACTAGCGGGAGGGCCACTGAGCAGTTCTTC,CASSTLVTSGRATEQFF
TRBJ2-2,TRBD2,once,TRBV4-2,TGTGCCAGCAGCCATCAGGGGGCCTTACTAGCGGGGGGGGACACCGGGGAGCTGTTTTTT,CASSHQGALLAGGDTGELFF
TRBJ2-7,TRBD1,-,TRBV18,TGTGCCAGCTCACGCGGGACAGGGGGACCCTACGAGCAGTACTTC,CASSRGTGGPYEQYF
TRBJ1-2,-,-,TRBV10-3,TGTGCCATCAAGGGAGCGGGACATCAAACCTATGGCTACACCTTC,CAIKGAGHQTYGYTF
TRBJ2-3,TRBD2,few,TRBV10-3,TGTGCCATCAGTGTTTGGACTAGCATTGGTACGCAGTATTTT,CAISVWTSIGTQYF
TRBJ1-4,TRBD1,-,TRBV27,TGTGCCAACGTACCCGGGACAGGGGATGAAAAACTGTTTTTT,CANVPGTGDEKLFF
TRBJ1-2,TRBD1,-,TRBV28,TGTGCCAGCAGTTTAGCCGGGACAGGGTCTGGCTACACCTTC,CASSLAGTGSGYTF
TRBJ2-1,TRBD2,-,TRBV2,TGTGCCAGCAGCGGTACTAGCGGCCGCTACAATGAGCAGTTCTTC,CASSGTSGRYNEQFF
TRBJ1-4,TRBD1,once,TRBV28,TGTGCCAGCAGTTCCACGAACAGGGGGCGAAATGAAAAACTGTTTTTT,CASSSTNRGRNEKLFF
TRBJ2-7,TRBD1,-,TRBV19,TGTGCCAGTAGTGGGACAGGGTCCTACGAGCAGTACTTC,CASSGTGSYEQYF
TRBJ1-2,TRBD1,once,TRBV19,TGTGCCAGTAGGGACAGGGGGTCCCCTGTAACTTATGGCTACACCTTC,CASRDRGSPVTYGYTF
TRBJ1-1,-,-,TRBV2,TGTGCCAGCAGTGACACAGTCAACACTGAAGCTTTCTTT,CASSDTVNTEAFF
TRBJ2-7,-,-,TRBV7-8,TGTGCCAGCAGCATCGGGGTTTCCTACGAGCAGTACTTC,CASSIGVSYEQYF
TRBJ2-1,-,once,TRBV29-1,TGCAGCGTTGTCCTTACAGGGAAGGTCAATGAGCAGTTCTTC,CSVVLTGKVNEQFF
TRBJ2-4,TRBD1,-,TRBV4-3,TGCGCCAGCAGCCGCACGGGACAGCAATTAGCCAAAAACATTCAGTACTTC,CASSRTGQQLAKNIQYF
TRBJ2-4,TRBD2,few,TRBV11-2,TGTGCCAGCAGCTTAGTAAGACTAGCCCGGGAAAACATTCAGTACTTC,CASSLVRLARENIQYF
TRBJ2-2,-,-,TRBV9,TGTGCCAGCAGCGTAGTTCCGGGGTACACCGGGGAGCTGTTTTTT,CASSVVPGYTGELFF
TRBJ1-6,TRBD1,-,TRBV7-2,TGTGCCAGCAGCACCCGACAGGGATGGAATTCACCCCTCCACTTT,CASSTRQGWNSPLHF
TRBJ1-5,TRBD1,medium-sized,TRBV7-2,TGTGCCAGCAGCGCCGGGACAGGGGCCCAGCCCCAGCATTTT,CASSAGTGAQPQHF
TRBJ2-3,-,once,TRBV4-2,TGTGCCAGCAGCCAGGACTACTACGGGGCGGATACGCAGTATTTT,CASSQDYYGADTQYF
TRBJ1-2,TRBD1,-,TRBV5-4,TGTGCCAGCAGCTTGACAGGGGGCGGTGGCTACACCTTC,CASSLTGGGGYTF
TRBJ2-1,-,once,TRBV5-1,TGCGCCAGCAGCTTGCCCCAGGGAGGCAATGAGCAGTTCTTC,CASSLPQGGNEQFF
TRBJ2-4,-,-,TRBV4-3,TGCGCCAGCAGCCAAGATTGGGTAGGAGGGGAGCTAGCCAAAAACATTCAGTACTTC,CASSQDWVGGELAKNIQYF
TRBJ2-2,TRBD1,-,TRBV5-1,TGCGCCAGCAGCGTGACAGGGGAGAACACCGGGGAGCTGTTTTTT,CASSVTGENTGELFF
TRBJ2-2,TRBD2,-,TRBV25-1,TGTGCCAGCAGTGCTTCCCTGCGGGAGGGCCAGGACACCGGGGAGCTGTTTTTT,CASSASLREGQDTGELFF
TRBJ2-3,TRBD1,-,TRBV6-1,TGTGCCAGCAGTTGGGGACAGACAGATACGCAGTATTTT,CASSWGQTDTQYF
TRBJ2-1,TRBD2,-,TRBV9,TGTGCCAGCAGCGTAGCGCCCGGACTAGCGGGAGGGCACAATGAGCAGTTCTTC,CASSVAPGLAGGHNEQFF
TRBJ2-7,TRBD2,-,TRBV19,TGTGCCAGTAGTACCCGGACTAGCGGCTACGAGCAGTACTTC,CASSTRTSGYEQYF
TRBJ2-3,TRBD2,-,TRBV7-2,TGTGCCAGCAGCCCAAGGTTAGCGGGAACAGATACGCAGTATTTT,CASSPRLAGTDTQYF
TRBJ2-5,TRBD2,-,TRBV5-1,TGCGCCAGCAGCTACCTTACAGCGGGAGCTGAGACCCAGTACTTC,CASSYLTAGAETQYF
TRBJ1-6,TRBD1,-,TRBV28,TGTGCCAGCATTGAGGGGGCCTATAATTCCCCCCTCCACTTT,CASIEGAYNSPLHF
TRBJ2-5,-,-,TRBV4-2,TGTGCCAGCAGCCAAGGACAGGTCCAAGAGACCCAGTACTTC,CASSQGQVQETQYF